This TCR beta chain was captured by sequencing in a study of cytomegalovirus exposure and HLA in healthy donors. Study context: Across 350 to 500 genotyped donors, about 80% landed in the Caucasian-associated ancestry cluster.

It was with 60 Vbeta and 13 Jbeta primers that the PCR ran. Profiled with immunoSEQ multiplex PCR; TCRdb holds only in-frame clones, not every one. The table records roughly 150,000 clones, 77% of them present only once. The CDR3 covers 14 residues. The V end was cut by 6 bases, the J end by 0 bases, with 11 bases between. Germline CDR1 and CDR2: MNHEY and SVGAGI. General study findings and limits: Reports indicate that TCR beta sequences accurately predicted the HLA-A and HLA-B alleles of most subjects. CMV serostatus was the only recorded immune exposure for donors. Cytomegalovirus association was assigned to some 160 TCR beta chains.

A note on this clone: The antigen is undetermined.

The chain recombines TRBV6-5 with TRBJ1-1; maybe TRBD1 (6 bases). The origin of this receptor is a male donor in good health and CMV-seronegative. The sequenced sample was PBMCs. The CDR3 nucleotides read TGTGCCAGCAGGCATGGACAGTTGAACACTGAAGCTTTCTTT. It encodes CASRHGQLNTEAFF.